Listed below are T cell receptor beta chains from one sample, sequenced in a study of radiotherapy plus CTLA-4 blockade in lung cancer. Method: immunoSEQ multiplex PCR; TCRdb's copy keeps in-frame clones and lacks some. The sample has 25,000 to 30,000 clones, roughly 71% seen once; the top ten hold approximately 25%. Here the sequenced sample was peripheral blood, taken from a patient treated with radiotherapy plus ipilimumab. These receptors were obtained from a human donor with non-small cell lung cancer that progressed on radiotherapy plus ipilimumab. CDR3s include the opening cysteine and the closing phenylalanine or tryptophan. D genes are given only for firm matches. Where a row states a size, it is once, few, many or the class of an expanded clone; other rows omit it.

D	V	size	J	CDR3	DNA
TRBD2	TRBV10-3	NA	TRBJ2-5	CAISGLAGQETQYF	TGTGCCATCAGTGGGCTAGCGGGTCAAGAGACCCAGTACTTC
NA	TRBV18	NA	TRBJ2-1	CASSQQRAVSYNEQFF	TGTGCCAGCTCACAGCAAAGGGCGGTTTCCTACAATGAGCAGTTCTTC
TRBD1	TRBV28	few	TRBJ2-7	CASSNRGHYEQYF	TGTGCCAGCAGTAACAGGGGCCACTACGAGCAGTACTTC
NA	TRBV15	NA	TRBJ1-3	CATSRGGPGESGNTIYF	TGTGCCACCAGCAGAGGGGGGCCAGGGGAGTCTGGAAACACCATATATTTT
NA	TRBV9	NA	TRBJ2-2	CASSPAGVGGELFF	TGTGCCAGCAGCCCGGCAGGGGTAGGCGGGGAGCTGTTTTTT
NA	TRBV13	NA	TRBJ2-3	CASSLGTTDTQYF	TGTGCCAGCAGCTTAGGAACCACAGATACGCAGTATTTT
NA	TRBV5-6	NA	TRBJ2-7	CASSLIQADYEQYF	TGTGCCAGCAGCCTTATCCAGGCTGACTACGAGCAGTACTTC
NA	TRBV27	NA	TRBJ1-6	CASSGGHFSYNSPLHF	TGTGCCAGCAGTGGGGGGCACTTCTCCTATAATTCACCCCTCCACTTT
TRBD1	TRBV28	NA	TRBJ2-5	CASSSPGTDAQETQYF	TGTGCCAGCAGTTCCCCCGGGACAGACGCGCAAGAGACCCAGTACTTC
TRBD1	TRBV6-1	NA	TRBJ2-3	CASSGQGRPTDTQYF	TGTGCCAGCAGTGGACAGGGGCGGCCCACAGATACGCAGTATTTT
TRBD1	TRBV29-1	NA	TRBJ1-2	CSVRTGENYGYTF	TGCAGCGTCCGGACAGGGGAGAACTATGGCTACACCTTC
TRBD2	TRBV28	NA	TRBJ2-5	CASSSSGAPGGTQYF	TGTGCCAGCAGTTCGTCCGGGGCCCCGGGGGGGACCCAGTACTTC
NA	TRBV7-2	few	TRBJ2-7	CASSLGPNYEQYF	TGTGCCAGCAGCCTGGGACCGAACTACGAGCAGTACTTC
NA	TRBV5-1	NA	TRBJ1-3	CASSGASSGNTIYF	TGCGCCAGCAGCGGGGCGTCGTCTGGAAACACCATATATTTT
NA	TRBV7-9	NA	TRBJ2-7	CASSSWTATYEQYF	TGTGCCAGCAGCTCCTGGACAGCAACCTACGAGCAGTACTTC
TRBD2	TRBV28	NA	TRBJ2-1	CASTHTTVGTNYNEQFF	TGTGCCAGCACTCATACCACCGTGGGGACTAACTACAATGAGCAGTTCTTC
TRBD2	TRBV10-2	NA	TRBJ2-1	CASSATSGSRNEQFF	TGCGCCAGCAGCGCGACTAGCGGGAGTCGGAATGAGCAGTTCTTC
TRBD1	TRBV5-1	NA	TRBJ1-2	CASSSERQGSSGYTF	TGCGCCAGCAGCTCCGAGCGACAGGGGTCGTCTGGCTACACCTTC
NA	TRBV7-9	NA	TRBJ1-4	CASSSPPTGPGEKLFF	TGTGCCAGCAGCTCCCCACCGACGGGGCCGGGGGAAAAACTGTTTTTT
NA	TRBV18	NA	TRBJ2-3	CASSPNPDTQYF	TGTGCCAGCTCACCAAACCCAGATACGCAGTATTTT
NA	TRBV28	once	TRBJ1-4	CASEALNEKLFF	TGTGCCAGCGAAGCACTTAATGAAAAACTGTTTTTT
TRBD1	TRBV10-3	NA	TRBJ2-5	CAISAFGTGGETQYF	TGTGCCATCAGTGCCTTTGGGACAGGGGGAGAGACCCAGTACTTC
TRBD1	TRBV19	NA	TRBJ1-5	CASSMEPGQGLRRGNQPQHF	TGTGCCAGTAGTATGGAACCGGGACAGGGTTTAAGACGCGGCAATCAGCCCCAGCATTTT
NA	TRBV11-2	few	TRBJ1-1	CASSLTSIGAFF	TGTGCCAGCAGCTTAACCTCGATAGGAGCTTTCTTT
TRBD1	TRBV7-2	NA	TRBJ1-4	CASSSSDRGVYEKLFF	TGTGCCAGCAGCTCGTCCGACAGGGGGGTGTATGAAAAACTGTTTTTT
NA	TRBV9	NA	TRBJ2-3	CASGSHRDTQYF	TGTGCCAGCGGATCCCATCGGGATACGCAGTATTTT
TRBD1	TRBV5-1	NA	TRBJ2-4	CASSLGPGQGSKNIQYF	TGCGCCAGCAGCTTGGGACCGGGACAGGGATCCAAAAACATTCAGTACTTC
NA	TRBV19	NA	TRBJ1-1	CASSISMNTEAFF	TGTGCCAGTAGTATTTCTATGAACACTGAAGCTTTCTTT
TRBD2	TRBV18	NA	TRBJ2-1	CASSATSDSYNEQFF	TGTGCCAGCTCAGCGACTAGCGACTCCTACAATGAGCAGTTCTTC
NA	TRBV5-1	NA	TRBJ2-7	CASSPADYSVRRYEQYF	TGCGCCAGCAGCCCCGCAGACTACTCCGTGAGGCGGTACGAGCAGTACTTC
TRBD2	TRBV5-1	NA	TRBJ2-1	CANQPQCASGSYNEQFF	TGCGCCAACCAACCCCAGTGCGCTAGCGGCTCCTACAATGAGCAGTTCTTC
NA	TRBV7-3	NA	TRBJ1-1	CASSLAGASNTEAFF	TGTGCCAGCAGCTTAGCTGGGGCTTCGAACACTGAAGCTTTCTTT
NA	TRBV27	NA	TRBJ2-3	CASSLRLGITDTQYF	TGTGCCAGCAGCTTGCGACTAGGGATTACAGATACGCAGTATTTT
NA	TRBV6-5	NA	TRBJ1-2	CASSEGPTGYGYTF	TGTGCCAGCAGTGAGGGGCCTACGGGCTATGGCTACACCTTC
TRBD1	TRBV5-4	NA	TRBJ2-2	CASSWGTGGTGELFF	TGTGCCAGCAGCTGGGGGACAGGGGGCACCGGGGAGCTGTTTTTT
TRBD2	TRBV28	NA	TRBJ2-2	CASSSSGSTGELFF	TGTGCCAGCAGTTCTAGCGGGAGTACCGGGGAGCTGTTTTTT
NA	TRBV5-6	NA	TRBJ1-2	CASSLERRHYGYTF	TGTGCCAGCAGCCTGGAGAGGAGACACTATGGCTACACCTTC
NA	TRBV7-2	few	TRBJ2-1	CASSLGLPNEQFF	TGTGCCAGCAGCTTAGGGCTGCCCAATGAGCAGTTCTTC
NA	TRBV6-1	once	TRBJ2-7	CASSEDGFTEQYF	TGTGCCAGCAGTGAAGACGGCTTTACGGAGCAGTACTTC
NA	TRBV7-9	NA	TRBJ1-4	CASSIGQYATNEKLFF	TGTGCCAGCAGCATCGGACAGTATGCAACTAATGAAAAACTGTTTTTT
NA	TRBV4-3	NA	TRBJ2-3	CASSLEGGGTTDTQYF	TGCGCCAGCAGCCTTGAAGGCGGGGGCACCACAGATACGCAGTATTTT
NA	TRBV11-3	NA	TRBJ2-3	CASSLDFTDTQYF	TGTGCCAGCAGCTTAGATTTCACAGATACGCAGTATTTT
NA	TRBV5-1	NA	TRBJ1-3	CASSLDGVVSSGNTIYF	TGCGCCAGCAGCTTGGATGGGGTGGTCAGCTCTGGAAACACCATATATTTT
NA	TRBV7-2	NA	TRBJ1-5	CASSLGSGSNQPQHF	TGTGCCAGCAGCTTAGGTTCAGGGTCCAATCAGCCCCAGCATTTT